The clone carrying this TCR beta chain was picked up many times. Its antigen is currently unknown. The germline gives CDR1 DFQATT, CDR2 SNEGSKA (reference sequence). The junction had 7 bases not matched to a gene; V was cut back by 0 bases and J by 4 bases. The CDR3 spans 16 residues. The data originate from a study of glioma-infiltrating T cells. Study context: WHO grade II oligodendrogliomas or astrocytomas, plus non-recurrent WHO grade IV glioblastomas, were sampled.

Study findings and constraints: Very few CDR3 sequences were shared between tissue and blood.

Amplification of TCR alpha and beta CDR3 regions from RNA used iRepertoire nested multiplex PCR. One entry per CDR3 protein results from TCRdb running MiXCR on the multiplex PCR reads. The sample contains about 400,000 distinct CDR3 sequences, 41% of which appear only once. The sequence came from a human donor with low-grade glioma or glioblastoma, undergoing nonglioma brain surgery, or in good health (not recorded which). Material: glioma tissue, nonneoplastic brain tissue, or PBMCs (not recorded which). The chain has TRBV20-1 and TRBJ2-3; 10 bases match TRBD1. The CDR3 DNA follows: TGCAGTGCTAGAGATGTCGGGACAGGGGATGCAGATACGCAGTATTTT. The encoded protein is CSARDVGTGDADTQYF.